The following is a T cell receptor (beta chain) sequence with its context. Its antigen is as yet unknown. Treatment here: roughly 19 received Ad26.COV2.S at low or high dose, single or two shots; roughly five received placebo; per-sample allocation not given. Day 63 after the first injection of vaccine or placebo was the sampling time. Measured with immunoSEQ multiplex PCR; TCRdb has only the in-frame clones, and not every one. The sample has 380,000 or so clones, 83% seen once. Germline V gene sequence: CDR1 SEHNR, CDR2 FQNEAQ (reference sequence). The CDR3 totals 16 residues. The ends were cut back, 1 base at V and 9 bases at J, with 16 bases in the middle. The data originate from a study of Ad26.COV2.S vaccination and SARS-CoV-2 variants. Study-level information: The trial was COV1001 and the donor's arm was Ad26.COV2.S. General observations from the study: Post-vaccination breadth of spike-specific CD8+ and CD4+ T cell responses was reportedly substantial.

The sample consisted of peripheral blood, taken in a trial of Ad26.COV2.S vaccine versus placebo. V is TRBV7-9 and J is TRBJ1-6, with D possibly TRBD1 on 5 matching bases. The receptor comes from a person aged 18-60 years who received the Ad26.COV2.S COVID-19 vaccine or a placebo. The chain's CDR3 is CASSLGGRGLGSPLHF. The DNA of the CDR3 is TGTGCCAGCAGCTTAGGGGGCCGTGGTTTAGGTTCACCCCTCCACTTT. Drawing the rest from reference TRBV7-9 and TRBJ1-6, the complete variable domain is DTGVSQNPRHKITKRGQNVTFRCDPISEHNRLYWYRQTLGQGPEFLTYFQNEAQLEKSRLLSDRFSAERPKGSFSTLEIQRTEQGDSAMYLCASSLGGRGLGSPLHFGNGTRLTVT.